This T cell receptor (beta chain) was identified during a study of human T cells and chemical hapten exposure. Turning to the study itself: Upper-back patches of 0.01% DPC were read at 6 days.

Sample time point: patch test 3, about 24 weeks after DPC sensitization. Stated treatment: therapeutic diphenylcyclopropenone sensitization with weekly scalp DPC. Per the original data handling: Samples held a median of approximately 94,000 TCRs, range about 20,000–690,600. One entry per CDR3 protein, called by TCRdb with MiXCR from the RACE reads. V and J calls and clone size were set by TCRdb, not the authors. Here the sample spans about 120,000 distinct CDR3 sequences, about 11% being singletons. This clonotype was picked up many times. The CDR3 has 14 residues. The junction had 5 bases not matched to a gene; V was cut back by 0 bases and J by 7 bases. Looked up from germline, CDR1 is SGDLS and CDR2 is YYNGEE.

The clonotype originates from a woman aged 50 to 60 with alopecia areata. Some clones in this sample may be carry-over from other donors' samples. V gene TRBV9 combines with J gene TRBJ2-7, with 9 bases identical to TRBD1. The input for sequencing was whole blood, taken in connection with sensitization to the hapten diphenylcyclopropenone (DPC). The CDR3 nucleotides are TGTGCCAGCAGCGTAGAACAGGGGGCGGAAGAGCAGTACTTC. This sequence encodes CASSVEQGAEEQYF.